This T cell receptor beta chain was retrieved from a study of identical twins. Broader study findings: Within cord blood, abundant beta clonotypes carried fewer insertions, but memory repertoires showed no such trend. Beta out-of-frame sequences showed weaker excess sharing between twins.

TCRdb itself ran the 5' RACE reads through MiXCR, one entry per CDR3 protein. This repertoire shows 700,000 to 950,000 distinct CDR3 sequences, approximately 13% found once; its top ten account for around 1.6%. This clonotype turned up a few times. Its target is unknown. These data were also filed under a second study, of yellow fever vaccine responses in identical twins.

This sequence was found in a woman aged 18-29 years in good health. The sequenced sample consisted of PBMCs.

The chain's CDR3 is CSARDRTSKNEQFF. The CDR3 nucleotides read TGCAGTGCTAGAGATAGGACTAGCAAAAATGAGCAGTTCTTC. This chain uses TRBV20-1 with TRBJ2-1; TRBD2 agrees at 8 bases. Per the germline V gene, CDR1 is DFQATT and CDR2 is SNEGSKA (reference sequence). V dropped 0 bases and J dropped 7; count of bases not matched to a gene: 5. This CDR3 has 14 residues.